This TCR beta chain was obtained from a study of tumor and adjacent non-tumor tissue in lung cancer. For the study at large: Aged about 30 to 76 years, patients included under 13 men and several women with stage I to III disease.

This sample's RNA came from whole unsorted tissue. The CDR3 spans 16 residues. In germline, CDR1 is LGHNA, CDR2 YNFKEQ. TCRbeta libraries were built with three rounds of nested PCR, modified from ARM-PCR. TCRdb independently ran MiXCR on the multiplex PCR reads; one entry per CDR3 protein. The top ten hold 20% to 25% of the sample, which has around 210,000 distinct CDR3 sequences, approximately 74% seen once. With respect to this clonotype: An end of the junction does not agree with germline; a read error may underlie this.

The V gene is TRBV4-2, the J gene TRBJ2-2, with 8 bases identical to TRBD1. The TCR was taken from a man in his sixties with non-small cell lung cancer. Sequenced: lung tumor tissue. This chain's CDR3 is CANSQDRQGAGGELFF. The CDR3 region has the DNA TGTGCCAACAGCCAAGACCGGCAGGGGGCTGGCGGGGAGCTGTTTTTT.